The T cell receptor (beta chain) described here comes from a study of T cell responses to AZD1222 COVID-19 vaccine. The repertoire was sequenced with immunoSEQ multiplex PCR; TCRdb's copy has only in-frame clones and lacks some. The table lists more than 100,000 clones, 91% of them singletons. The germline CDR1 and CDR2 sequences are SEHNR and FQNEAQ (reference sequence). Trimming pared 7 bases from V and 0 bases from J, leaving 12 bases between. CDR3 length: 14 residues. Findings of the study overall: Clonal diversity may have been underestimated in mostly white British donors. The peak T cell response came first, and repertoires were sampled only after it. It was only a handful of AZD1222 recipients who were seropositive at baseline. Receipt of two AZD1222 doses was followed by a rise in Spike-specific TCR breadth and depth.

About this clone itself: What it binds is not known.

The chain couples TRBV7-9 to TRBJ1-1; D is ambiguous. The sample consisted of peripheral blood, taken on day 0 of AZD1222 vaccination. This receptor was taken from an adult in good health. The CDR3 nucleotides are TGTGCCAGCACGGTCCTTCGCATGAACACTGAAGCTTTCTTT. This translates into CASTVLRMNTEAFF.